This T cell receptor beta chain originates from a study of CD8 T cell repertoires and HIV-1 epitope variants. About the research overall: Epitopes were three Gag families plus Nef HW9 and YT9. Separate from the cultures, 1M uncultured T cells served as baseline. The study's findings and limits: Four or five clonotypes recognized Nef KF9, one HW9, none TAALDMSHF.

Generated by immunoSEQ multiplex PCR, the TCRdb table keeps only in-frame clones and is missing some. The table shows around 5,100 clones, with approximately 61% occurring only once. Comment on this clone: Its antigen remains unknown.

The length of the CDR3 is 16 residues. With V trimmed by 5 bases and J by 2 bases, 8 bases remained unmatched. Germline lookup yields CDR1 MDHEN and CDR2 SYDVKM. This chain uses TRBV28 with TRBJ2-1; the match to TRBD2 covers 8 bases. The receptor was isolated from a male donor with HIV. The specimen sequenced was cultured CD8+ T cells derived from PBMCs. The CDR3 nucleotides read TGTGCCAGCAGTGAAGATAGCGGGACTGCCTACAATGAGCAGTTCTTC. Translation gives CASSEDSGTAYNEQFF.